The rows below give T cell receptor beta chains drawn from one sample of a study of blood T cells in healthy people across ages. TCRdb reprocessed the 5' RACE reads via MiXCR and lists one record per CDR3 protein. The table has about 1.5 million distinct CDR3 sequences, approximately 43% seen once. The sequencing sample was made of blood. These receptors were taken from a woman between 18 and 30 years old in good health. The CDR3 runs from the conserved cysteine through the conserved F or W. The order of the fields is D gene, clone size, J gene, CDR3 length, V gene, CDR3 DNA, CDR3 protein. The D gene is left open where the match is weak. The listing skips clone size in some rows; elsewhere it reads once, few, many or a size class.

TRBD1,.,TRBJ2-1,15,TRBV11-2,TGTGCCAGCAGCTCTATCCGGGACAGAGGCAATGAGCAGTTCTTC,CASSSIRDRGNEQFF
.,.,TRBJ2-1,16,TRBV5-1,TGCGCCAGCAGCACAGGACCGTCCTACTCCTACAATGAGCAGTTCTTC,CASSTGPSYSYNEQFF
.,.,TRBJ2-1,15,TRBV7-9,TGTGCCAGCAGCCCCCGGGACCCCCCTAAAGAGACCCAGTTCTTC,CASSPRDPPKETQFF
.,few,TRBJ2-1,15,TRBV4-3,TGCGCCAGCAGCCAGTCTGGACATCATATCGATGAGCAGTTCTTC,CASSQSGHHIDEQFF
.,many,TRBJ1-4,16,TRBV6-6,TGTGCCAGCAGCCAACCGCAGGGGCCAACTAATGAAAAACTGTTTTTT,CASSQPQGPTNEKLFF
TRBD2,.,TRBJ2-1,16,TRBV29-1,TGCAGCGTTGAAGAGGCAACTAGCGGGAGGGAGAATGAGCAGTTCTTC,CSVEEATSGRENEQFF
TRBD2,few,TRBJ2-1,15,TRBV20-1,TGCAGTGCTAGCGCGAGTCGGGAGGTATTCAATGAGCAGTTCTTC,CSASASREVFNEQFF
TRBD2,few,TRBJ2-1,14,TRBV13,TGTGCCAGCAGACTAGCGGGGCGACACAATGAGCAGTTCTTC,CASRLAGRHNEQFF
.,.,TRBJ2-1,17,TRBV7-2,TGTGCCAGCAGCTCGAACTACAGGTTGAGCTCCTACAATGAGCAGTTCTTC,CASSSNYRLSSYNEQFF
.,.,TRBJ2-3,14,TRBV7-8,TGTGCCAGCACCAAGAGTCATAGGGGAGATACGCAGTATTTT,CASTKSHRGDTQYF
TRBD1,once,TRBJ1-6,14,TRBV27,TGTGCCAGCGGGCACAGGGGTCATAATTCACCCCTCCACTTT,CASGHRGHNSPLHF
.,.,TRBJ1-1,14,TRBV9,TGTGCCAGCAGCGTCACACCAGAGAACACTGAAGCTTTCTTT,CASSVTPENTEAFF
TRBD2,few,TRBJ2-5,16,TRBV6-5,TGTGCCAGCAGATTCCGGACTAGCGGGAGAATTAATGAGCAGTACTTC,CASRFRTSGRINEQYF
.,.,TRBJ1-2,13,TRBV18,TGTGCCAGCTCACCCCCGGACAAGTATGGCTACACCTTC,CASSPPDKYGYTF
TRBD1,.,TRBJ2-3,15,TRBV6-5,TGTGCCAGCAGTACCGGGACAGTTTACACAGATACGCAGTATTTT,CASSTGTVYTDTQYF
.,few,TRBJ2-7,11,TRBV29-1,TGCAGCGTTGAGGCAGACTACGAGCAGTACTTC,CSVEADYEQYF
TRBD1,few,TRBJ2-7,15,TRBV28,TGTGCCAGCAGATACCAGGGACAGGGGATTGACGAGCAGTACTTC,CASRYQGQGIDEQYF
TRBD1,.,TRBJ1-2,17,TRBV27,TGTGCCAGCAGTTACACCGGGACAGCATATCTGTATTATGGCTACACCTTC,CASSYTGTAYLYYGYTF
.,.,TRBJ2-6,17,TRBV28,TGTGCCAGCAGTGCACCGGGACTGAAGACTGGGGCCAACGTCCTGACTTTC,CASSAPGLKTGANVLTF
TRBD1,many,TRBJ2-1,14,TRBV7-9,TGCGCCAGCAGCTTGGAGGCAGGGGGTAATGAGCAGTTCTTC,CASSLEAGGNEQFF
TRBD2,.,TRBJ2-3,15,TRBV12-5,TGTGCTAGTGGCCTCGGGGGGGGATTAGCAGATACGCAGTATTTT,CASGLGGGLADTQYF
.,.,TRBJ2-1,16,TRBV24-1,TGTGCCACCAGTCCGTCGGAGGGAAGCTCCTACAATGAGCAGTTCTTC,CATSPSEGSSYNEQFF
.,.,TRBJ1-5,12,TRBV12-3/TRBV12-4,TGTGCCAGCAGTTTAGTGTATCAGCCCCAGCATTTT,CASSLVYQPQHF
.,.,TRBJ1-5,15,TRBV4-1,TGCGCCAGCAGCCAACGGGATTATAGCAATCAGCCCCAGCATTTT,CASSQRDYSNQPQHF
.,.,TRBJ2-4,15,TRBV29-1,TGCAGCGTTGGTGGGGGTACCATAGCCAAAAACATTCAGTACTTC,CSVGGGTIAKNIQYF
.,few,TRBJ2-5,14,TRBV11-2,TGTGCCAGCAGCAACCGACGGACCCAAGAGACCCAGTACTTC,CASSNRRTQETQYF
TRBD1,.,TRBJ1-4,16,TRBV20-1,TGCAGTGCCCAAGACAGGGGAATTCCTACTAATGAAAAACTGTTTTTT,CSAQDRGIPTNEKLFF
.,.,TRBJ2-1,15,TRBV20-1,TGCAGTGCTAGAGATTCCCGGGTAGTGGGGGATGAGCAGTTCTTC,CSARDSRVVGDEQFF
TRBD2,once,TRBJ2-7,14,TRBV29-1,TGCAGCCCCCACACTAGCGGCGGGAATTACGAGCAGTACTTC,CSPHTSGGNYEQYF
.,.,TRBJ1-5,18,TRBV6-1,TGTGCCAGCAGGCGCAGGAGACAGGTCCTCCATAGCAATCAGCCCCAGCATTTT,CASRRRRQVLHSNQPQHF
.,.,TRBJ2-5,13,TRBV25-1,TGTGCCGCTCGCAAGTCGGGCCAAGAGACCCAGTACTTC,CAARKSGQETQYF
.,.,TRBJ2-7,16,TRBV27,TGTGCCAGCAGTTTATCGGAGGGGGCCCCCTCCTACGAGCAGTACTTC,CASSLSEGAPSYEQYF
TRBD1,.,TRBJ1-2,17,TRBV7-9,TGTGCCAGCAGCCCGGGTAGGGGGCGAATGGATAACTATGGCTACACCTTC,CASSPGRGRMDNYGYTF
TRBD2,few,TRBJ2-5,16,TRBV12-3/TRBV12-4,TGTGCCAGCAGCCCTATGACTAGCGGGAGGGAAGAGACCCAGTACTTC,CASSPMTSGREETQYF
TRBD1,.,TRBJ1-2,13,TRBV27,TGTGCCAGCAGTGGGGACAGCCGCTATGGCTACACCTTC,CASSGDSRYGYTF
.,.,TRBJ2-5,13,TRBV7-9,TGTGCCAGCAGCCCAGGGACTCATAACCTCGCGTACTTC,CASSPGTHNLAYF
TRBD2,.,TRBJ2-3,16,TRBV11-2,TGTGCCAGCAGCTCGGGACTAGCGGCTTTCACAGATACGCAGTATTTT,CASSSGLAAFTDTQYF
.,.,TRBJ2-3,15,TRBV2,TGTGCCAGCAGTGACCCGGCAGGGCGCACAGATACGCAGTATTTT,CASSDPAGRTDTQYF
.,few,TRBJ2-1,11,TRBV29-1,TGCAGCGGTGAATCCTATGGTGAGCAGTTCTTC,CSGESYGEQFF
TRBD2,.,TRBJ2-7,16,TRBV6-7,TGTGCCAGCAGTTACGCGGCTAGCGGGAGTCAGAATGAGCAGTACTTC,CASSYAASGSQNEQYF
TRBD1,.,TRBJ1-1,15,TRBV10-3,TGTGCCATCAGTGACGGCAGGGGGCTGAACACTGAAGCTTTCTTT,CAISDGRGLNTEAFF
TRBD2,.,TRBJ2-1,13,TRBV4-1,TGCGCCAGCAGTCTGGGGGGAGGGGATGAGCAGTTCTTC,CASSLGGGDEQFF
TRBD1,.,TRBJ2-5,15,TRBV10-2,TGCGCCAGCAGTTCTCCGGGACAGGGTTTCGAGACCCAGTACTTC,CASSSPGQGFETQYF
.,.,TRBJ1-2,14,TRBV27,TGTGCCAGCAGTTCCCTGAAATACAGGGTTGGCTACACCTTC,CASSSLKYRVGYTF
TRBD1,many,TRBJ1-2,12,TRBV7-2,TGTGCCAGCAGTTCCCAGGGGGGAGGCTACACCTTC,CASSSQGGGYTF
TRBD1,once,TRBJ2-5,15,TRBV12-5,TGTGCTAGTGGTCCCCCGACAGGGAGTGGGGAGACCCAGTACTTC,CASGPPTGSGETQYF